This T cell receptor beta chain is drawn from a study of Tregs in tolerant kidney transplant recipients. Whole-study results and caveats: Expanding Tregs on activated donor B cells appeared to best identify donor-specific TCRbeta clones.

Thawed PBMCs were FACS-sorted into unstimulated CD4+CD25+CD127- regulatory T cells, CD4+CD25- non-regulatory cells, CD4 and CD8 cells. About this clone itself: Its target is unknown.

Sequenced by immunoSEQ multiplex PCR; TCRdb stores in-frame clones only, minus some. This sample yields roughly 68,000 clones, of which over 80% are seen a single time; roughly 4.5% belongs to the top ten. This clonotype was obtained from a human donor in good health. The material sequenced was CD4+ T cells from blood.

The CDR3 nucleotides are TGTGCCAGCAGCCAGGGAGCCCAGTCCCCAGTGGCTAGCACAGATACGCAGTATTTT. Protein product: CASSQGAQSPVASTDTQYF. The genes are TRBV4-2 and TRBJ2-3, with TRBD2 as a possible D gene (5 bases). The germline V gene has CDR1 LGHNA and CDR2 YNFKEQ. The CDR3 spans 19 residues. V was trimmed by 3 bases and J by 0 bases, leaving 22 bases between them.